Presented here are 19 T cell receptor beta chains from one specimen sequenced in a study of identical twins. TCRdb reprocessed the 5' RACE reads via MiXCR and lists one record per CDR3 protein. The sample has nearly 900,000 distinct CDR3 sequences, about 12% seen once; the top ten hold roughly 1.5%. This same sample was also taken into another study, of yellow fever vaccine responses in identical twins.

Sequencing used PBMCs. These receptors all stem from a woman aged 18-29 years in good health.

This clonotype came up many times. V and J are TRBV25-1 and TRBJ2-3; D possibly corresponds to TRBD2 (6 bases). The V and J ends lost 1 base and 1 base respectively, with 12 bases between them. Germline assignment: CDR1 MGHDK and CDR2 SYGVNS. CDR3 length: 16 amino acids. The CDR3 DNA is TGTGCCAGCAGTGAATCTGGCGGGGAAGGCACAGATACGCAGTATTTT. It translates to CASSESGGEGTDTQYF.

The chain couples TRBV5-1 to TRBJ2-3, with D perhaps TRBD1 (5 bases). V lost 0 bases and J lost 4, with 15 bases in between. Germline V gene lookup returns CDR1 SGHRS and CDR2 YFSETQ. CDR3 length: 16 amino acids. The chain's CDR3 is CASSLGNRQLADTQYF. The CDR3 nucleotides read TGCGCCAGCAGCTTGGGTAACAGACAGTTGGCAGATACGCAGTATTTT.

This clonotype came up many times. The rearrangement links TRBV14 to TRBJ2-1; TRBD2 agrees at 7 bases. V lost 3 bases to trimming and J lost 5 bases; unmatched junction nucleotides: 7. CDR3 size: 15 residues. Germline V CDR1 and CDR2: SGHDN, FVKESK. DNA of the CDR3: TGTGCCAGCAGCCACACGGGGGGTTGGAACAATGAGCAGTTCTTC. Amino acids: CASSHTGGWNNEQFF. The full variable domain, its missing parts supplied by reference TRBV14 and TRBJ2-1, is EAGVTQFPSHSVIEKGQTVTLRCDPISGHDNLYWYRRVMGKEIKFLLHFVKESKQDESGMPNNRFLAERTGGTYSTLKVQPAELEDSGVYFCASSHTGGWNNEQFFGPGTRLTVL.

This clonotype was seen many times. CDR3 amino acids: CASRRTSDYNEQFF. CDR3 nucleotide sequence: TGTGCCAGCAGACGGACTAGCGACTACAATGAGCAGTTCTTC. The rearrangement joins TRBV12-3 or TRBV12-4 to TRBJ2-1; 9 bases are shared with TRBD2. Trimming cost V 6 bases and J 3 bases; bases outside gene matches: 3. The CDR3 is 14 amino acids.

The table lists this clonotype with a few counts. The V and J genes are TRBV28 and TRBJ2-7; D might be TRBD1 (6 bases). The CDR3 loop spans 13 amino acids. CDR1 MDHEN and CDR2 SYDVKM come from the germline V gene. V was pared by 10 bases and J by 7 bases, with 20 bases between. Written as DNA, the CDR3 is TGTGCCATCAACAGGGTAGGTCCGGGGGAGCAGTACTTC. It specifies CAINRVGPGEQYF. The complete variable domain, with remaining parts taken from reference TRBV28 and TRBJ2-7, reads DVKVTQSSRYLVKRTGEKVFLECVQDMDHENMFWYRQDPGLGLRLIYFSYDVKMKEKGDIPEGYSVSREKKERFSLILESASTNQTSMYLCAINRVGPGEQYFGPGTRLTVT.

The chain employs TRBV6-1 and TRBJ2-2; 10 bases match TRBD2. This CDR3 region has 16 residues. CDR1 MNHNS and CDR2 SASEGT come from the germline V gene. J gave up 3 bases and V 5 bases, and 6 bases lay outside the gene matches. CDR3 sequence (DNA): TGTGCCAGCAGTCCCCCTCTAGCGGGAGACACCGGGGAGCTGTTTTTT. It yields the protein CASSPPLAGDTGELFF.

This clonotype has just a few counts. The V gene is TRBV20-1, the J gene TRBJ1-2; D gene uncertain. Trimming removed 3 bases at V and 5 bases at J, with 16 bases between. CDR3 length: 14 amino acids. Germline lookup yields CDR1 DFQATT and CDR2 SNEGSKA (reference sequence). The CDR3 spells CSARRGEGRYGYTF. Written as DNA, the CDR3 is TGCAGTGCTAGGAGAGGCGAGGGTCGGTATGGCTACACCTTC.

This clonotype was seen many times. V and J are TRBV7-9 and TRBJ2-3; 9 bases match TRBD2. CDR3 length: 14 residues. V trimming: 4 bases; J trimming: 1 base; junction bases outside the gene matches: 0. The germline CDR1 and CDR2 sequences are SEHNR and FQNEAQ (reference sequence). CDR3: CASSWTSGTDTQYF. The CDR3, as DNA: TGTGCCAGCAGCTGGACTAGCGGCACAGATACGCAGTATTTT.

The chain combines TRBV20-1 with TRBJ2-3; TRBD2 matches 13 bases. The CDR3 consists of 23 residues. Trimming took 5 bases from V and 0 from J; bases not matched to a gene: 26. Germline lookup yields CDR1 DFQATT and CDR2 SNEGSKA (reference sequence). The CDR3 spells CSAPFMDSAGLAGYFSSTDTQYF. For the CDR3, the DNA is TGCAGTGCTCCCTTTATGGACAGCGCGGGACTAGCGGGGTACTTTTCTAGCACAGATACGCAGTATTTT.

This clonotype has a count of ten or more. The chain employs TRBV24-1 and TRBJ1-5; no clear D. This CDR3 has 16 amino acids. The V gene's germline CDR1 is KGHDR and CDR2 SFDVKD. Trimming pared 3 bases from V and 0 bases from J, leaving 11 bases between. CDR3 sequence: CATSDADLGSNQPQHF. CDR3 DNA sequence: TGTGCCACCAGTGATGCAGACCTGGGTAGCAATCAGCCCCAGCATTTT.

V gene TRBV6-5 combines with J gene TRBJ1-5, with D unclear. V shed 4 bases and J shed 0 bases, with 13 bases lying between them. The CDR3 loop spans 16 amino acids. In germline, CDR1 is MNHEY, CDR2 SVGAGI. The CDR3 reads CASSSPLGISNQPQHF. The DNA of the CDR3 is TGTGCCAGCAGTTCACCCTTGGGGATTAGCAATCAGCCCCAGCATTTT.

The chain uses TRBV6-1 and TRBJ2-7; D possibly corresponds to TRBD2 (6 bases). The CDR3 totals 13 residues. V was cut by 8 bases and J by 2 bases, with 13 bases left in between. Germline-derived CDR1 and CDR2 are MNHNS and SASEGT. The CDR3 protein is CASLPAGTYEQYV. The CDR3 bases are TGTGCCAGCCTCCCGGCGGGAACCTACGAGCAGTACGTC.

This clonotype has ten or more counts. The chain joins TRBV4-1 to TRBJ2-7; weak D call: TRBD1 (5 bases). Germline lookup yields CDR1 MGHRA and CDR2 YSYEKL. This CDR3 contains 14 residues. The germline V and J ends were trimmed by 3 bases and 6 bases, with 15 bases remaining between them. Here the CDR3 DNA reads TGCGCCAGCAGCCATATTGGGGCGCCTCGCGAGCAGTACTTC. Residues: CASSHIGAPREQYF.

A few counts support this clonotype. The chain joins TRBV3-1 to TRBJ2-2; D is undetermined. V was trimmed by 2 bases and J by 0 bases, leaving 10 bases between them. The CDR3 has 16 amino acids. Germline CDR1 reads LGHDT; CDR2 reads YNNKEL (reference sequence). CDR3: CASSQPGRSNTGELFF. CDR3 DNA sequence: TGTGCCAGCAGCCAACCAGGCCGTTCGAACACCGGGGAGCTGTTTTTT.

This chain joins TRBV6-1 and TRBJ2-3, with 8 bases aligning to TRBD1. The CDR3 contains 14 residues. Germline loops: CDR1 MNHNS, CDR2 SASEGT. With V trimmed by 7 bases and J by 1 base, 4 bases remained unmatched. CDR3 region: CASKEGQGTDTQYF. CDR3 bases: TGTGCCAGCAAGGAGGGACAGGGCACAGATACGCAGTATTTT.

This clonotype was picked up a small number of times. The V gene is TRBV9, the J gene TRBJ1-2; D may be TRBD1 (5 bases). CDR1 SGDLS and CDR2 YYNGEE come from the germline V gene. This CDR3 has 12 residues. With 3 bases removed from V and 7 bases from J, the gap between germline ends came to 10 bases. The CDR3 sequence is CASSEGLGGYTF. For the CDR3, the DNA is TGTGCCAGCAGCGAGGGACTTGGTGGCTACACCTTC.

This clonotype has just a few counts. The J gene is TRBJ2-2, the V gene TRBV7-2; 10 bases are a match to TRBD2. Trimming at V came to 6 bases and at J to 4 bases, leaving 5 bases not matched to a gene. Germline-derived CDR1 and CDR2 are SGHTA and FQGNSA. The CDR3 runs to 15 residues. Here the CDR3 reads CASSYLAGGTGELFF. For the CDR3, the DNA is TGTGCCAGCAGTTACTTAGCGGGGGGCACCGGGGAGCTGTTTTTT.

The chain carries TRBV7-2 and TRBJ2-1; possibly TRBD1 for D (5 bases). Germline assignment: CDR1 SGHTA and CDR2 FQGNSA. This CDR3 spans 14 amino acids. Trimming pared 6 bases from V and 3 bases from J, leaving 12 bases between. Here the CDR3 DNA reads TGTGCCAGCAGTCGTGACAGACTCTACAATGAGCAGTTCTTC. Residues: CASSRDRLYNEQFF.

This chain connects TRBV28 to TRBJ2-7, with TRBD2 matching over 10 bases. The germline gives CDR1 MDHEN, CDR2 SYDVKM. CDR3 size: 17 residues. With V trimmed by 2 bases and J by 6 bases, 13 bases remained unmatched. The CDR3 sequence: CASSLVLSSGSSSEQYF. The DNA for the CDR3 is TGTGCCAGCAGTTTAGTTCTCTCTAGCGGGAGTTCGTCCGAGCAGTACTTC.